The rows below give T cell receptor beta chains drawn from one sample of a study of control samples from healthy donors and cancer patients. The assay was immunoSEQ multiplex PCR, and TCRdb's table has in-frame clones only and misses some. The repertoire has 6,500 to 8,500 clones, roughly 85% of them found once; the top ten carry 28%. The specimen was PBMCs. These receptor sequences come from a man aged 70 or older with lung cancer. Both conserved end residues are part of each CDR3. The D gene is left open where the match is weak. Some rows mark clone size as missing; the rest say once, few, many or name a class of expanded clone.

D gene	clone size	V gene	J gene	CDR3 protein	CDR3 DNA
.	.	TRBV13	TRBJ2-4	CASSLGGYSAKNIQYF	TGTGCCAGCAGCTTAGGGGGATATTCAGCCAAAAACATTCAGTACTTC
.	.	TRBV7-9	TRBJ2-2	CASSWTNTGELFF	TGTGCCAGCAGCTGGACCAACACCGGGGAGCTGTTTTTT
.	.	TRBV11-3	TRBJ2-7	CASSLDGSETYEQYF	TGTGCCAGCAGCTTAGATGGTAGCGAAACCTACGAGCAGTACTTC
TRBD1	.	TRBV4-3	TRBJ1-1	CASSQVGRTGRGTEAFF	TGCGCCAGCAGCCAAGTTGGTAGGACAGGCCGGGGAACTGAAGCTTTCTTT
.	once	TRBV7-9	TRBJ1-4	CASSLPFPEKLFF	TGTGCCAGCAGCCTTCCCTTCCCTGAAAAACTGTTTTTT
TRBD2	.	TRBV6-2/TRBV6-3	TRBJ2-1	CASSFGTSGRTEQFF	TGTGCCAGCAGTTTTGGGACTAGCGGGAGGACTGAGCAGTTCTTC
TRBD2	.	TRBV24-1	TRBJ2-1	CATSDLGGSRMNEQFF	TGTGCCACCAGTGATTTAGGCGGGAGTCGGATGAATGAGCAGTTCTTC
TRBD1	.	TRBV7-9	TRBJ2-5	CASRDDRGRETQYF	TGTGCCAGCAGAGATGACAGGGGGAGGGAGACCCAGTACTTC
TRBD1	.	TRBV9	TRBJ2-1	CASSPTGTDNEQFF	TGTGCCAGCAGCCCCACCGGGACAGACAATGAGCAGTTCTTC
TRBD1	few	TRBV3-1/TRBV3-2	TRBJ2-3	CASSQTGQGASTDTQYF	TGTGCCAGCAGCCAAACCGGACAGGGCGCTAGCACAGATACGCAGTATTTT
TRBD1	few	TRBV3-1/TRBV3-2	TRBJ1-2	CASSPRGQLKYGYTF	TGTGCCAGCAGCCCGCGGGGACAGTTAAAATATGGCTACACCTTC
TRBD1	.	TRBV5-8	TRBJ2-1	CASSLGRTGNEQFF	TGTGCCAGCAGCTTGGGAAGGACAGGCAATGAGCAGTTCTTC
.	.	TRBV10-1	TRBJ2-3	CASSDTFTDTQYF	TGCGCCAGCAGTGATACCTTCACAGATACGCAGTATTTT
TRBD1	.	TRBV9	TRBJ1-2	CASSVTWDREAF	TGTGCCAGCAGCGTAACTTGGGACAGGGAGGCCTTC
.	.	TRBV30	TRBJ1-2	CAWSVAGEGGYTF	TGTGCCTGGAGTGTAGCAGGGGAAGGTGGCTACACCTTC
.	.	TRBV2	TRBJ1-6	CASSDTANSPLHF	TGTGCCAGCAGTGATACAGCAAATTCACCCCTCCACTTT
.	.	TRBV3-1/TRBV3-2	TRBJ2-5	CASSQEVETQYF	TGTGCCAGCAGCCAAGAGGTAGAGACCCAGTACTTC
.	few	TRBV6-2/TRBV6-3	TRBJ2-7	CASSYDPGILRGEQYF	TGTGCCAGCAGTTATGACCCCGGGATCTTGCGAGGGGAGCAGTACTTC
.	.	TRBV5-1	TRBJ1-3	CASRDGLSSGNTIYF	TGCGCCAGCAGGGACGGCCTAAGCTCTGGAAACACCATATATTTT
.	.	TRBV3-1/TRBV3-2	TRBJ1-6	CASSQDQGPASPLHF	TGTGCCAGCAGCCAAGATCAGGGTCCGGCTTCACCCCTCCACTTT
TRBD1	.	TRBV10-3	TRBJ1-3	CAISSRQGSVAGNTIYF	TGTGCCATCAGTTCTCGACAGGGGTCGGTAGCTGGAAACACCATATATTTT
TRBD2	.	TRBV9	TRBJ2-5	CASSVASGRAGVETQYF	TGTGCCAGCAGCGTAGCTAGCGGGAGGGCCGGGGTGGAGACCCAGTACTTC
.	.	TRBV12-5	TRBJ2-1	CASGGSGLDNNEQFF	TGTGCTAGTGGCGGGTCAGGGTTGGATAACAATGAGCAGTTCTTC
.	.	TRBV14	TRBJ1-1	CASSQGGEWVGTEAFF	TGTGCCAGCAGCCAAGGGGGGGAGTGGGTTGGCACTGAAGCTTTCTTT
.	.	TRBV28	TRBJ2-1	CASSRSNEQFF	TGTGCCAGCAGTAGATCCAATGAGCAGTTCTTC
.	.	TRBV5-6	TRBJ2-7	CASSSAYYEQYF	TGTGCCAGCAGCTCAGCCTACTACGAGCAGTACTTC
.	once	TRBV9	TRBJ1-5	CASSVNRDQPQHF	TGTGCCAGCAGCGTCAACAGGGATCAGCCCCAGCATTTT
.	.	TRBV5-6	TRBJ1-1	CASSLRGPGTEAFF	TGTGCCAGCAGCTTGAGGGGTCCGGGCACTGAAGCTTTCTTT
.	large	TRBV14	TRBJ2-7	CASSQNRAVYEQYF	TGTGCCAGCAGCCAAAACAGGGCGGTCTACGAGCAGTACTTC
.	.	TRBV19	TRBJ1-3	CASSMTATGNTIYF	TGTGCCAGTAGTATGACGGCGACTGGAAACACCATATATTTT
TRBD2	.	TRBV19	TRBJ2-3	CASSIVDSGVYTDTQYF	TGTGCCAGTAGTATAGTGGATAGCGGGGTTTACACAGATACGCAGTATTTT
.	.	TRBV6-1	TRBJ2-2	CASSERVGIGTGELFF	TGTGCCAGCAGTGAAAGGGTGGGGATCGGAACCGGGGAGCTGTTTTTT
TRBD1	few	TRBV27	TRBJ1-5	CASSFRSPSGQGTFQPQHF	TGTGCCAGCAGTTTCCGGTCTCCCTCGGGACAGGGGACCTTTCAGCCCCAGCATTTT
.	.	TRBV11-2	TRBJ2-2	CASSSAGKLGTGELFF	TGTGCCAGCAGCTCGGCAGGGAAGTTGGGCACCGGGGAGCTGTTTTTT
.	few	TRBV15	TRBJ1-6	CATGAGSDSPLHF	TGTGCCACAGGGGCGGGGTCGGATTCACCCCTCCACTTT
.	.	TRBV12-2	TRBJ1-1	CASRLARSCTEAFF	TGTGCAAGTCGCTTAGCGCGGTCCTGCACTGAAGCTTTCTTT
.	.	TRBV2	TRBJ1-5	CASLEQGSNQPQHF	TGTGCCAGCCTGGAACAGGGAAGCAATCAGCCCCAGCATTTT
TRBD1	.	TRBV27	TRBJ2-3	CASSLGQGTDTQYF	TGTGCCAGCAGTCTGGGACAGGGAACAGATACGCAGTATTTT
.	.	TRBV6-6	TRBJ1-2	CASSYITGSYGYTF	TGTGCCAGCAGTTACATCACAGGATCCTATGGCTACACCTTC
.	.	TRBV4-1	TRBJ1-1	CASSPATGFSAFF	TGCGCCAGCAGCCCTGCCACAGGGTTCTCGGCTTTCTTT
TRBD1	.	TRBV5-1	TRBJ2-6	CASSPSTGAYGANVLTF	TGCGCCAGCAGCCCGTCGACAGGGGCCTATGGGGCCAACGTCCTGACTTTC
.	.	TRBV28	TRBJ2-7	CASSLGSLSYEQYF	TGTGCCAGCAGTTTAGGGTCCCTCTCCTACGAGCAGTACTTC
.	.	TRBV5-4	TRBJ1-4	CASSLDGEKLFF	TGTGCCAGCAGCTTGGACGGTGAAAAACTGTTTTTT
.	.	TRBV6-1	TRBJ2-5	CASSEWHSGSETQYF	TGTGCCAGCAGTGAATGGCACAGTGGTTCGGAGACCCAGTACTTC
TRBD1	once	TRBV28	TRBJ2-5	CASSSPRDRGRETQYF	TGTGCCAGCAGTTCGCCCCGGGACAGGGGAAGAGAGACCCAGTACTTC
.	.	TRBV10-1	TRBJ2-1	CASSPSRGWYNEQFF	TGCGCCAGCAGTCCCTCGCGGGGTTGGTACAATGAGCAGTTCTTC
TRBD2	.	TRBV13	TRBJ2-7	CASSFARRTGTSGRGNEQYF	TGTGCCAGCAGCTTTGCCCGACGGACCGGGACTAGCGGGAGAGGGAACGAGCAGTACTTC
.	.	TRBV6-1	TRBJ2-3	CASSDRGGATQYF	TGTGCCAGCAGTGATCGCGGGGGCGCGACGCAGTATTTT
.	.	TRBV7-2	TRBJ2-5	CASSLGSGSETQYF	TGTGCCAGCAGCTTAGGTTCAGGGTCGGAGACCCAGTACTTC
TRBD2	once	TRBV27	TRBJ2-1	CASSTSLAGVVNEQFF	TGTGCCAGCAGTACGTCTCTAGCGGGAGTTGTAAATGAGCAGTTCTTC
.	.	TRBV19	TRBJ2-1	CASSINAGSLNEQFF	TGTGCCAGTAGTATAAACGCCGGGAGTCTTAATGAGCAGTTCTTC
TRBD1	.	TRBV7-2	TRBJ2-5	CASSLVGQGSGETQYF	TGTGCCAGCAGCTTAGTGGGACAGGGGTCGGGCGAGACCCAGTACTTC
.	.	TRBV18	TRBJ2-2	CASRDGMNTGELFF	TGTGCCAGCCGGGACGGGATGAACACCGGGGAGCTGTTTTTT
.	.	TRBV5-5	TRBJ2-3	CASSLLPVSSTDTQYF	TGTGCCAGCAGTCTCCTGCCGGTCTCTAGCACAGATACGCAGTATTTT
TRBD2	.	TRBV20-1	TRBJ2-1	CSASGTSEFRNEQFF	TGCAGTGCGAGTGGGACTAGCGAGTTTCGCAATGAGCAGTTCTTC
.	.	TRBV5-6	TRBJ2-5	CASSPGQRSRQETQYF	TGTGCCAGCAGCCCGGGACAAAGAAGTCGCCAAGAGACCCAGTACTTC